Below, 11 T cell receptor beta chains from the same sample are listed, as sequenced in a study of T-cell reconstitution after alpha-beta-depleted transplantation in children. Unique molecular identifiers featured in how the TCRbeta library was prepared. TCRdb reprocessed the PCR reads with MiXCR, giving one entry per CDR3 protein. The sample holds 450,000 to 600,000 distinct CDR3 sequences; around 18% are singletons and the top ten take less than 4%. This specimen was PBMCs from the stem cell graft donor, taken from the stem cell graft. The origin of the receptors is a human donor who donated a stem cell graft to a child with acute lymphoblastic leukemia.

The rearrangement links TRBV3-1 to TRBJ2-7; 7 bases fit TRBD2. J gave up 2 bases and V 0 bases, and 4 bases lay outside the gene matches. CDR3 length equals 15 residues. Germline values: CDR1 LGHDT, CDR2 YNNKEL (reference sequence). The CDR3: CASSQEPSGPYEQYF. CDR3 nucleotide sequence: TGTGCCAGCAGCCAAGAGCCTAGCGGCCCCTACGAGCAGTACTTC.

This clonotype appeared a few times. V and J are TRBV7-9 and TRBJ2-1; TRBD1 is a possible D gene (6 bases). CDR1 is SEHNR and CDR2 is FQNEAQ in the germline V gene (reference sequence). The CDR3 runs 16 residues. Trimming removed 1 base from V and 4 bases from J, with 14 bases in between. CDR3 DNA sequence: TGTGCCAGCAGCTTAGGGGGGACACCCTTTTACAATGAGCAGTTCTTC. Encoded protein: CASSLGGTPFYNEQFF.

This rearrangement joins TRBV27 to TRBJ2-4, with 12 bases that match TRBD2. The V gene's germline CDR1 is MNHEY and CDR2 SMNVEV (reference sequence). CDR3 size: 18 residues. The trim removed 8 bases at V and 0 bases at J, leaving 11 bases unmatched. The DNA of the CDR3 is TGTGCCAGCTTACTAGCGGGAGGTGTGAATGGAGCCAAAAACATTCAGTACTTC. Protein sequence: CASLLAGGVNGAKNIQYF.

This clonotype was seen a few times. The V call is TRBV4-1, the J call TRBJ1-4, with TRBD1 matching over 12 bases. Trimming at V came to 2 bases and at J to 8 bases, leaving 3 bases not matched to a gene. Germline values: CDR1 MGHRA, CDR2 YSYEKL. This CDR3 has 15 amino acids. CDR3 sequence: CASSQSGTGGEKLFF. Written as DNA, the CDR3 is TGCGCCAGCAGCCAATCCGGGACAGGGGGCGAAAAACTGTTTTTT.

This clonotype was recorded a few times. The CDR3 DNA reads TGTGCCAGCACCCTGAGGGCAGGGTCGTACTACGAGCAGTACTTC. This sequence encodes CASTLRAGSYYEQYF. The V gene is TRBV27, the J gene TRBJ2-7; either TRBD1 or TRBD2 may fit D (5 bases each). CDR1 and CDR2 (germline): MNHEY, SMNVEV (reference sequence). V lost 7 bases and J lost 3, with 19 bases in between. The CDR3 length is 15 residues.

This chain joins TRBV4-1 and TRBJ2-4, with 10 bases matching TRBD2. The CDR3 contains 19 residues. Germline CDR1 MGHRA, CDR2 YSYEKL. V gave up 1 base and J gave up 2 bases; unmatched junction bases: 11. The CDR3 region has the DNA TGCGCCAGCAGCCAAGGGGCCATAGCGGGAGGCGCGACCAAAAACATTCAGTACTTC. Amino acid sequence: CASSQGAIAGGATKNIQYF.

The chain uses TRBV27 and TRBJ2-2; D not certain. CDR3 length equals 15 residues. V was trimmed by 3 bases and J by 0 bases, leaving 8 bases between them. Germline loops: CDR1 MNHEY, CDR2 SMNVEV (reference sequence). The CDR3 DNA sequence: TGTGCCAGCAGTTTTGGACGGTCGAACACCGGGGAGCTGTTTTTT. It yields the protein CASSFGRSNTGELFF.

This clonotype was picked up a small number of times. The CDR3 sequence: CASSDTRQGQDTGELFF. The CDR3 DNA sequence: TGTGCCAGCAGTGACACCCGACAGGGTCAAGACACCGGGGAGCTGTTTTTT. This chain links TRBV6-4 with TRBJ2-2; 7 positions match TRBD1. Trimming removed 2 bases from V and 3 bases from J; junction bases left unmatched: 9. Germline assignment: CDR1 MRHNA and CDR2 SNTAGT. The CDR3 has 17 amino acids.

The gene calls are TRBV20-1 and TRBJ2-5; D possibly corresponds to TRBD1 (6 bases). The germline V gene has CDR1 DFQATT and CDR2 SNEGSKA (reference sequence). Trimming took off 3 bases at V and 7 bases at J, with 12 bases between the two ends. This CDR3 region has 12 residues. CDR3 coding DNA: TGCAGTGCTAGGGGGGACACCGTGACCCAGTACTTC. Translated, it gives CSARGDTVTQYF.

This clonotype has at least ten counts. The chain employs TRBV20-1 and TRBJ2-3, with D tentatively TRBD1 or TRBD2 (6 bases each). The V gene's germline CDR1 is DFQATT and CDR2 SNEGSKA (reference sequence). The V end was cut by 3 bases, the J end by 3 bases, with 19 bases between. This CDR3 is 16 amino acids long. CDR3: CSASGRNIGGTDTQYF. The CDR3, as DNA: TGCAGTGCTAGCGGGAGAAACATAGGGGGGACAGATACGCAGTATTTT.

This clonotype was observed a few times. V usage is TRBV29-1 and J usage is TRBJ2-3, with D perhaps matching TRBD1 (6 bases). The CDR3 is 15 residues long. CDR1 and CDR2 from the germline V gene are SQVTM and ANQGSEA. Trimming shortened V by 3 bases and J by 2 bases, and 15 bases separated the two germline ends. The CDR3 nucleotides read TGCAGCGTTGATAACGCAGGGGTCAACACAGATACGCAGTATTTT. Protein product: CSVDNAGVNTDTQYF.